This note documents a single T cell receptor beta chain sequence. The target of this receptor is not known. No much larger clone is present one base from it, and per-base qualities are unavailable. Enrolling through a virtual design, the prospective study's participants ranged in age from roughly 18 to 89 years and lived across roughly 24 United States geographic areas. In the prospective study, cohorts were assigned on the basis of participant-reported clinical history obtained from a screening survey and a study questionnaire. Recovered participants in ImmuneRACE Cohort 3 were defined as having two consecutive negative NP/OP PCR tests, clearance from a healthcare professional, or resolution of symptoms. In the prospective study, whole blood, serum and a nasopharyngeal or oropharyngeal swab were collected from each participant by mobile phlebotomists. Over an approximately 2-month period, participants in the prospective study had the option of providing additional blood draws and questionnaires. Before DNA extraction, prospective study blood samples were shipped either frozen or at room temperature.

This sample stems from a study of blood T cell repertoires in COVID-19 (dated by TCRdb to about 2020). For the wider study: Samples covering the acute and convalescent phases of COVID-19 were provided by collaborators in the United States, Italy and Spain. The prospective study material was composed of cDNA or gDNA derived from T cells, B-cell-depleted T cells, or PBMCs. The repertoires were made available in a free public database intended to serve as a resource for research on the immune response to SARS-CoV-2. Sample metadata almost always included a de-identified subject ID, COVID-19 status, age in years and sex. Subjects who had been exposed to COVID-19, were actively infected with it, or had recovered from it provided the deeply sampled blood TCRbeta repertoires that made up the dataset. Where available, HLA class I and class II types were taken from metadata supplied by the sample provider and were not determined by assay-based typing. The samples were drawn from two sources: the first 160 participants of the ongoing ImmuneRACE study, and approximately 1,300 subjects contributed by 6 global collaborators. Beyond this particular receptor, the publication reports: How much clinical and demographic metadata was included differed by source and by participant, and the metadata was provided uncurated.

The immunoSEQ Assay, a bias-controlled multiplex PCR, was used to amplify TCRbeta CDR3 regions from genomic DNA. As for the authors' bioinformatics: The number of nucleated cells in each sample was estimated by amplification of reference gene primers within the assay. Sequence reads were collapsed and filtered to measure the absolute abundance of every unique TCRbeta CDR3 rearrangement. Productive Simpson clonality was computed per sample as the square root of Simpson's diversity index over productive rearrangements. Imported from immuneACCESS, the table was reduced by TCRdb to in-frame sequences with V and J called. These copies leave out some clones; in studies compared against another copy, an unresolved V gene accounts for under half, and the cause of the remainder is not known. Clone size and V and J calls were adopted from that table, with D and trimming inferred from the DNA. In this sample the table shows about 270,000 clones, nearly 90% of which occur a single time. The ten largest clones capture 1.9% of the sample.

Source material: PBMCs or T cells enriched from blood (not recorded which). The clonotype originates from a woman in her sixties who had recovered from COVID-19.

The CDR3: CASSPQQGGSGNTIYF. The DNA reads TGTGCCAGCAGCCCCCAACAGGGGGGCTCTGGAAACACCATATATTTT. The rearrangement combines TRBV11-2 with TRBJ1-3, and 8 bases in between align with TRBD1. The germline V gene specifies SGHAT as CDR1 and FQNNGV as CDR2. Inclusive of the bounding cysteine and phenylalanine, the CDR3 is 16 residues long. Only CDR3 DNA is held: 48 bases, read in frame from base 1. The V end gives up 5 bases and the J end 0 bases, leaving 6 bases in the junction not matched to a gene. Outside the CDR3, residues come from the reference TRBV11-2 and TRBJ1-3 proteins, so the full variable domain is: EAGVAQSPRYKIIEKRQSVAFWCNPISGHATLYWYQQILGQGPKLLIQFQNNGVVDDSQLPKDRFSAERLKGVDSTLKIQPAKLEDSAVYLCASSPQQGGSGNTIYFGEGSWLTVV.